This passage covers 27 T cell receptor beta chains from one sample sequenced in a study of response to subunit inactivated influenza vaccine. TCRdb reanalysed the RT-PCR reads using MiXCR and keeps one entry per CDR3 protein. Of 450,000 to 600,000 distinct CDR3 sequences detected, about 8% appear once; the ten largest clones hold around 13%. This specimen consisted of PBMCs from blood, obtained approximately 25 months after vaccination. Every receptor here comes from a man aged 50-75 years who received an inactivated influenza vaccine.

This sequence joins TRBV5-1 and TRBJ1-1; the D is unclear. This CDR3 is built from 13 residues. V was pared by 3 bases and J by 4 bases, with 10 bases between. Germline CDR1 and CDR2: SGHRS and YFSETQ. In DNA form, the CDR3 reads TGCGCCAGCAGCTCGCACCAAGGCACTGAAGCTTTCTTT. This codes for CASSSHQGTEAFF.

This clonotype showed up many times. The genes are TRBV7-9 and TRBJ2-1, with unresolved D. CDR1 is SEHNR, CDR2 FQNEAQ, per germline (reference sequence). Trimming removed 1 base at V and 11 bases at J, with 9 bases between. This CDR3 is built from 12 residues. This CDR3 is CASSLDQGKQFF. The CDR3 nucleotides read TGTGCCAGCAGCTTAGACCAAGGGAAGCAGTTCTTC.

The chain combines TRBV4-2 with TRBJ2-2; D is possibly TRBD1 (5 bases). Germline loops: CDR1 LGHNA, CDR2 YNFKEQ. This CDR3 spans 15 amino acids. Trimming took off 3 bases at V and 0 bases at J, with 8 bases between the two ends. The CDR3 bases are TGTGCCAGCAGCCATGGACAACCGAACACCGGGGAGCTGTTTTTT. Protein sequence: CASSHGQPNTGELFF.

This clonotype was seen only a few times. This chain joins TRBV14 and TRBJ2-2, with D uncertain. The ends were cut back, 8 bases at V and 1 base at J, with 11 bases in the middle. The CDR3 consists of 14 residues. CDR1 is SGHDN, CDR2 FVKESK, per germline. Here the CDR3 reads CASAKSGNTGELFF. DNA for the CDR3: TGTGCCAGCGCCAAATCGGGGAACACCGGGGAGCTGTTTTTT.

The V gene is TRBV6-2 or TRBV6-3, the J gene TRBJ2-2; TRBD2 might be the D (6 bases). Germline assignment: CDR1 MNHEY and CDR2 SVGEGT. This CDR3 spans 14 amino acids. V was pared by 8 bases and J by 4 bases, with 14 bases between. CDR3 in amino acids: CASRAGGSTGELFF. The DNA for the CDR3 is TGTGCCAGCCGAGCCGGGGGATCCACCGGGGAGCTGTTTTTT.

V is TRBV15 and J is TRBJ2-7; D gene ambiguous. The CDR3 consists of 15 residues. V lost 4 bases and J lost 3, with 16 bases in between. Germline CDR1 reads LNHNV; CDR2 reads YYDKDF (reference sequence). This CDR3 reads CATSKELVRNYEQYF. DNA for the CDR3: TGTGCCACCAGCAAGGAGCTAGTCCGAAACTACGAGCAGTACTTC.

V usage is TRBV9 and J usage is TRBJ2-1; 13 nucleotides align to TRBD2. The trim removed 3 bases at V and 6 bases at J, leaving 3 bases unmatched. The CDR3 covers 15 residues. The germline gives CDR1 SGDLS, CDR2 YYNGEE. DNA for the CDR3: TGTGCCAGCAGCGGGACTAGCGGGAGTGTCAATGAGCAGTTCTTC. Amino acid sequence: CASSGTSGSVNEQFF.

This clonotype has a handful of counts. The rearrangement uses TRBV27 and TRBJ1-4, with D unresolved. Per the germline V gene, CDR1 is MNHEY and CDR2 is SMNVEV (reference sequence). The V gene lost 3 bases and the J gene lost 10 bases, with 18 bases spanning the gap. The CDR3 has 15 amino acids. CDR3 amino acids: CASSLDGPRGGKLFF. The CDR3 region has the DNA TGTGCCAGCAGTTTGGACGGGCCGAGAGGTGGAAAACTGTTTTTT.

This chain joins TRBV7-9 and TRBJ2-3; D is unresolved. This CDR3 contains 15 residues. Germline-derived CDR1 and CDR2 are SEHNR and FQNEAQ (reference sequence). Trimming took off 5 bases at V and 1 base at J, with 13 bases between the two ends. This CDR3 is CASSLGSWGTDTQYF. In DNA form, the CDR3 reads TGTGCCAGCAGCCTAGGCTCCTGGGGCACAGATACGCAGTATTTT.

The table lists this clonotype with a few counts. The gene calls are TRBV5-6 and TRBJ2-5; TRBD1 matches at 8 bases. There are 15 residues in the CDR3. The germline CDR1 and CDR2 sequences are SGHDT and YYEEEE. Trimming at V came to 4 bases and at J to 4 bases, leaving 9 bases not matched to a gene. CDR3 DNA: TGTGCCAGCAGCCCGGGACAGGTTCTGGGAGAGACCCAGTACTTC. It translates to CASSPGQVLGETQYF.

This clonotype was detected a few times. The chain is built from TRBV6-2 or TRBV6-3 and TRBJ2-3; D unclear. The CDR3 is 15 amino acids. Trimming took off 3 bases at V and 10 bases at J, with 20 bases between the two ends. In germline, CDR1 is MNHEY, CDR2 SVGEGT. CDR3: CASSYNSDLGTSQYF. CDR3 bases: TGTGCCAGCAGTTATAACTCTGACTTGGGAACTTCGCAGTATTTT.

About this clonotype itself: A read error may explain this, as a much larger clone is one base away. The chain combines TRBV3-1 with TRBJ2-1; TRBD2 is a possible D gene (5 bases). The CDR3 has 17 amino acids. Per germline, CDR1 LGHDT and CDR2 YNNKEL (reference sequence). Trimming cost V 4 bases and J 1 base, with 17 bases left between them. In DNA, the CDR3 is TGTGCCAGCAGCCCCGGACCAACGGGAAATTCCTACAATGAGCAGTTCTTC. Its protein product is CASSPGPTGNSYNEQFF.

This clonotype occurred a few times. This chain joins TRBV28 and TRBJ2-3, with 9 bases identical to TRBD1. This CDR3 is built from 14 residues. Germline values: CDR1 MDHEN, CDR2 SYDVKM. V shed 4 bases and J 8 bases; nucleotides not matched to a gene: 7. In nucleotides, the CDR3 is TGTGCCAGCAGTTCACCGGGACAGGGAGGTACGCAGTATTTT. It yields the protein CASSSPGQGGTQYF.

For this clonotype: Possible read error: a much larger clone is one base away. This rearrangement joins TRBV20-1 to TRBJ1-4; D unclear. The germline V gene encodes CDR1 DFQATT and CDR2 SNEGSKA (reference sequence). The CDR3 is made up of 15 amino acids. DNA for the CDR3: TGCAGTGCTCTTTCTGCGGGTGGCCTACCTGAAAACCTGTTTTTT. It codes for CSALSAGGLPENLFF.

This chain uses TRBV12-3 or TRBV12-4 with TRBJ1-5; D call uncertain. The V and J ends lost 8 bases and 0 bases respectively, with 11 bases between them. The CDR3 is made up of 14 amino acids. The CDR3 sequence is CASGWTGSNQPQHF. The CDR3 DNA follows: TGTGCCAGCGGATGGACGGGTAGCAATCAGCCCCAGCATTTT.

The table lists this clonotype with many counts. V usage is TRBV10-3 and J usage is TRBJ2-3; D is unresolved. The CDR3 contains 13 residues. Trimming shortened V by 4 bases and J by 2 bases, and 7 bases separated the two germline ends. Germline CDR1 ENHRY, CDR2 SYGVKD. Here the CDR3 reads CAISGDYTDTQYF. CDR3 in DNA: TGTGCCATCAGTGGAGATTACACAGATACGCAGTATTTT.

This chain joins TRBV7-2 and TRBJ2-7, with a tentative D call TRBD2 (5 bases). This CDR3 contains 12 residues. The germline gives CDR1 SGHTA, CDR2 FQGNSA. V was shortened by 2 bases and J by 7 bases, with 9 bases between the two germline ends. CDR3 DNA: TGTGCCAGCAGCTTAATGGGGAGTGAGCAGTACTTC. Its protein product is CASSLMGSEQYF. Full variable domain (missing parts from reference TRBV7-2 and TRBJ2-7): GAGVSQSPSNKVTEKGKDVELRCDPISGHTALYWYRQSLGQGLEFLIYFQGNSAPDKSGLPSDRFSAERTGGSVSTLTIQRTQQEDSAVYLCASSLMGSEQYFGPGTRLTVT.

This clonotype has a handful of counts. V usage is TRBV3-1 and J usage is TRBJ1-1; D may be TRBD1 (6 bases). Germline assignment: CDR1 LGHDT and CDR2 YNNKEL (reference sequence). Trimming cost V 1 base and J 0 bases, with 12 bases left between them. The CDR3 has 16 residues. CDR3 coding DNA: TGTGCCAGCAGCCAAGGAGGGGGTGGGATGAACACTGAAGCTTTCTTT. The encoded protein is CASSQGGGGMNTEAFF.

This clonotype appeared a few times. This chain connects TRBV10-2 to TRBJ2-5; 7 bases match TRBD2. CDR3 length: 15 amino acids. The germline V gene has CDR1 WSHSY and CDR2 SAAADI. Trimming took 3 bases from V and 4 from J; bases not matched to a gene: 8. The CDR3 DNA reads as TGCGCCAGCAGTGACGCTAGCGGTACTAGAGAGACCCAGTACTTC. Its translation is CASSDASGTRETQYF.

Turning to this clonotype: Its ends do not fully match the called genes, so a read error is possible. CDR3 DNA: TGTTCCAGCAGCTTGGGGAGGGACACTGAAGCTTTCTTT. Protein product: CSSSLGRDTEAFF. The rearrangement joins TRBV5-6 to TRBJ1-1; D unclear. The CDR3 contains 13 residues. CDR1 and CDR2 from the germline V gene are SGHDT and YYEEEE.

The chain uses TRBV9 and TRBJ2-1, with D unclear. The germline V and J ends were trimmed by 0 bases and 6 bases, with 7 bases remaining between them. This CDR3 comprises 13 residues. Germline V gene sequence: CDR1 SGDLS, CDR2 YYNGEE. The CDR3 sequence: CASSVATLNEQFF. As DNA, the CDR3 is TGTGCCAGCAGCGTAGCTACTCTCAATGAGCAGTTCTTC. Supplemented by reference TRBV9 and TRBJ2-1, the full variable domain reads DSGVTQTPKHLITATGQRVTLRCSPRSGDLSVYWYQQSLDQGLQFLIQYYNGEERAKGNILERFSAQQFPDLHSELNLSSLELGDSALYFCASSVATLNEQFFGPGTRLTVL.

This clonotype has a handful of counts. The J gene is TRBJ2-7, the V gene TRBV7-8, with a weak D call TRBD2 (5 bases). In germline, CDR1 is SGHVS, CDR2 FQNEAQ. This CDR3 is 13 amino acids long. V was trimmed by 1 base and J by 5 bases, leaving 9 bases between them. This CDR3 reads CASSLDGVHEQYF. In DNA, the CDR3 is TGTGCCAGCAGCTTAGACGGGGTCCACGAGCAGTACTTC. Full variable domain (remainder filled in from reference TRBV7-8 and TRBJ2-7): GAGVSQSPRYKVAKRGQDVALRCDPISGHVSLFWYQQALGQGPEFLTYFQNEAQLDKSGLPSDRFFAERPEGSVSTLKIQRTQQEDSAVYLCASSLDGVHEQYFGPGTRLTVT.

This clonotype was seen at least ten times. This chain uses TRBV27 with TRBJ1-5; D is ambiguous. There are 15 residues in the CDR3. V lost 2 bases and J 2 bases, leaving 10 bases between the germline ends. Germline CDR1 is MNHEY and CDR2 is SMNVEV (reference sequence). The CDR3 region has the DNA TGTGCCAGCAGTTTAGGTCCCGGAGGCAATCAGCCCCAGCATTTT. Translating gives CASSLGPGGNQPQHF.

Many counts were recorded for this clonotype. This chain joins TRBV11-2 and TRBJ2-7, with a weak D call TRBD2 (7 bases). The CDR3 has 15 amino acids. The V end lost 1 base, the J end lost 2 bases, and 12 bases lay between the germline ends. Germline V gene sequence: CDR1 SGHAT, CDR2 FQNNGV. The CDR3 region has the DNA TGTGCCAGCAGCTTAGGGCCCGGGGGGCCCTACGAGCAGTACTTC. Its protein product is CASSLGPGGPYEQYF.

V and J are TRBV20-1 and TRBJ2-3; D not resolved. CDR1 and CDR2 from the germline V gene are DFQATT and SNEGSKA (reference sequence). This CDR3 is built from 11 residues. Trimming took off 2 bases at V and 4 bases at J, with 4 bases between the two ends. CDR3 sequence: CSARSSDTQYF. CDR3 DNA sequence: TGCAGTGCTAGATCGTCAGATACGCAGTATTTT.

The chain links TRBV20-1 to TRBJ2-1; D may correspond to TRBD1 or TRBD2 (6 bases each). Germline CDR1 is DFQATT and CDR2 is SNEGSKA (reference sequence). The V and J ends lost 3 bases and 8 bases respectively, with 20 bases between them. This CDR3 spans 15 amino acids. The CDR3 sequence: CSARALQGGYDEQFF. CDR3 DNA sequence: TGCAGTGCTAGGGCACTACAAGGGGGGTACGATGAGCAGTTCTTC.

The chain combines TRBV20-1 with TRBJ2-3; 12 bases are shared with TRBD2. The CDR3 covers 14 residues. The ends lost 6 bases at V and 5 bases at J; junction bases unmatched: 6. Looked up from germline, CDR1 is DFQATT and CDR2 is SNEGSKA (reference sequence). The CDR3 reads CSARLAGVIDTQYF. In DNA form, the CDR3 reads TGCAGTGCCCGACTAGCGGGAGTTATAGATACGCAGTATTTT.